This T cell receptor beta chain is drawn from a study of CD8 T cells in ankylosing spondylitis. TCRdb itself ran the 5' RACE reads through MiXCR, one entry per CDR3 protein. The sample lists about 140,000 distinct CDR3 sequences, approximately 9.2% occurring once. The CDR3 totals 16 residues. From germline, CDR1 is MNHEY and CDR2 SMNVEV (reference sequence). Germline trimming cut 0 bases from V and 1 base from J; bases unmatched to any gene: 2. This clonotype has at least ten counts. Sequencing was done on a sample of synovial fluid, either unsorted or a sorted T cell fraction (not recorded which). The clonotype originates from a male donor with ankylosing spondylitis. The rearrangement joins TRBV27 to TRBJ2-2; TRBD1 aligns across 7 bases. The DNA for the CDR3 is TGTGCCAGCAGTTTATCGGGACAGCTGAACACCGGGGAGCTGTTTTTT. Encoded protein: CASSLSGQLNTGELFF.